A selection of T cell receptor beta chains follows, all from one sample in a study of control samples from healthy donors and cancer patients. TCRdb's copy holds only in-frame clones and misses some; the assay was immunoSEQ multiplex PCR. The table lists about 160,000 clones, 90% to 95% of them singletons. What was sequenced was blood. All receptors derive from a woman aged 60 to 75 in good health. Both conserved end residues are part of each CDR3. D genes are given only for firm matches. Size is stated for part of the rows, as once, few or many counts, or as a class when the clone is expanded.

D gene	clone size	J gene	V gene	CDR3 protein	CDR3 DNA
.	.	TRBJ2-4	TRBV7-2	CASSLRDIQYF	TGTGCCAGCAGCTTACGGGACATTCAGTACTTC
TRBD1	.	TRBJ1-2	TRBV10-3	CAITTDRGNYGYTF	TGTGCCATCACCACGGACAGGGGGAACTATGGCTACACCTTC
.	.	TRBJ2-1	TRBV10-3	CATRLGGDVGNEQFF	TGTGCCACCCGACTAGGGGGGGATGTAGGTAATGAGCAGTTCTTC
.	.	TRBJ1-6	TRBV7-2	CASSLLFRGRSSPLHF	TGTGCCAGCAGCTTACTTTTCCGGGGGCGAAGTTCACCCCTCCACTTT
TRBD1	.	TRBJ2-7	TRBV18	CASSRDRDIGEQYF	TGTGCCAGCTCACGGGACAGGGACATAGGAGAGCAGTACTTC
.	.	TRBJ2-7	TRBV7-2	CASSLAGLEDYEQYF	TGTGCCAGCAGCTTAGCAGGGCTGGAGGACTACGAGCAGTACTTC
.	.	TRBJ2-2	TRBV5-1	CASSQGHRSNTGELFF	TGCGCCAGCAGCCAGGGACACAGATCTAACACCGGGGAGCTGTTTTTT
.	.	TRBJ2-2	TRBV19	CASREIALGGGELFF	TGTGCCAGTAGAGAGATAGCATTGGGCGGTGGGGAGCTGTTTTTT
TRBD1	.	TRBJ1-2	TRBV7-2	CAGGDRGSYGYTF	TGTGCCGGGGGGGACAGGGGCTCCTATGGCTACACCTTC
TRBD2	.	TRBJ2-2	TRBV2	CASSRTSGGVQTGELFF	TGTGCCAGCAGTCGGACTAGCGGGGGGGTTCAGACCGGGGAGCTGTTTTTT
.	.	TRBJ1-1	TRBV18	CASSPGAGEAFF	TGTGCCAGCTCACCGGGCGCAGGGGAAGCTTTCTTT
.	.	TRBJ2-2	TRBV5-8	CASSYRDTGELFF	TGTGCCAGCAGCTACAGAGACACCGGGGAGCTGTTTTTT
TRBD1	.	TRBJ1-2	TRBV7-9	CASSWTGTNYGYTF	TGTGCCAGCAGTTGGACAGGGACTAACTATGGCTACACCTTC
.	.	TRBJ1-1	TRBV7-2	CASSGHTEAFF	TGTGCCAGCAGTGGCCACACTGAAGCTTTCTTT
TRBD1	.	TRBJ1-4	TRBV7-9	CASSTGQRANEKLFF	TGTGCCAGCAGCACGGGACAGAGGGCTAATGAAAAACTGTTTTTT
.	.	TRBJ2-1	TRBV7-9	CASSTPGSSLNEQFF	TGTGCCAGCAGCACTCCAGGGTCATCACTTAATGAGCAGTTCTTC
.	.	TRBJ1-2	TRBV12-3/TRBV12-4	CASSTTGNYGYTF	TGTGCCAGCAGTACAACAGGGAACTACGGCTACACCTTC
.	few	TRBJ1-1	TRBV20-1	CSAKGGIEAFF	TGCAGTGCCAAAGGGGGGATTGAAGCTTTCTTT
TRBD1	once	TRBJ1-2	TRBV19	CASSISAGGYGYTF	TGCGCCAGTAGTATATCGGCAGGGGGGTATGGCTACACCTTC
.	once	TRBJ1-2	TRBV4-1	CASSTQGIRTLIKGGYTF	TGCGCCAGCAGTACCCAAGGGATCCGTACACTCATAAAGGGTGGCTACACCTTC
.	.	TRBJ1-5	TRBV5-6	CASSRRPDRLFNQPQHF	TGTGCCAGCAGCCGACGCCCCGACAGGCTCTTCAATCAGCCCCAGCATTTT
TRBD2	.	TRBJ2-1	TRBV13	CASSLAEGRGGYNEQFF	TGTGCCAGCAGCCTAGCGGAGGGAAGGGGTGGCTACAATGAGCAGTTCTTC
.	.	TRBJ2-1	TRBV20-1	CSARGPREFF	TGCAGTGCTAGGGGTCCCCGGGAGTTCTTC
.	.	TRBJ2-2	TRBV5-1	CASRERDTGELFF	TGCGCCAGCAGAGAGAGGGACACCGGGGAGCTGTTTTTT
.	.	TRBJ2-3	TRBV19	CASNQKWGTGTQYF	TGTGCCAGTAATCAGAAGTGGGGGACCGGTACGCAGTATTTT
.	.	TRBJ2-1	TRBV18	CASSRGVGDYNEQFF	TGTGCCAGCTCACGAGGGGTAGGGGATTACAATGAGCAGTTCTTC
TRBD1	.	TRBJ1-1	TRBV19	CASSKHQGDTEAFF	TGTGCCAGTAGTAAACACCAGGGGGACACTGAAGCTTTCTTT
TRBD2	.	TRBJ2-1	TRBV25-1	CAGSDQRGEVWSYNEQFF	TGTGCCGGCAGTGATCAGCGGGGTGAGGTCTGGTCCTACAATGAGCAGTTCTTC
.	.	TRBJ2-7	TRBV9	CASSVSGQGGYEQYF	TGTGCCAGCAGCGTATCAGGACAGGGAGGGTACGAGCAGTACTTC
.	.	TRBJ2-5	TRBV5-1	CASSRQGEETQYF	TGCGCCAGCAGCCGGCAGGGAGAAGAGACCCAGTACTTC
TRBD2	.	TRBJ2-1	TRBV11-3	CASSLREGHNEQFF	TGTGCCAGCAGCTTACGGGAGGGCCACAATGAGCAGTTCTTC
.	.	TRBJ2-2	TRBV19	CASSIKPQGRTGELFF	TGTGCCAGTAGTATAAAACCACAGGGAAGGACCGGGGAGCTGTTTTTT
.	.	TRBJ1-2	TRBV6-2/TRBV6-3	CASSYGGQPNYGYTF	TGTGCCAGCAGTTACGGAGGACAGCCTAACTATGGCTACACCTTC
.	few	TRBJ1-5	TRBV7-2	CASSPVGGREPQHF	TGTGCCAGCAGCCCAGTTGGAGGGCGGGAGCCCCAGCATTTT
.	.	TRBJ2-5	TRBV5-1	CASSLGGREGQETQYF	TGCGCCAGCAGCTTGGGTGGCAGGGAAGGTCAAGAGACCCAGTACTTC
.	once	TRBJ1-1	TRBV7-8	CASSLEGIPNTEAFF	TGTGCCAGCAGCTTAGAAGGCATCCCGAACACTGAAGCTTTCTTT
.	.	TRBJ1-2	TRBV7-9	CASSFRGGYTF	TGTGCCAGCAGCTTTAGAGGGGGCTACACCTTC
.	.	TRBJ1-6	TRBV27	CASSRLGRGNSPLHF	TGTGCCAGCAGTCGATTGGGACGGGGAAATTCACCCCTCCACTTT
.	once	TRBJ2-2	TRBV6-5	CASSYSPGAGTGELFF	TGTGCCAGCAGTTACTCGCCAGGGGCGGGCACCGGGGAGCTGTTTTTT
TRBD2	.	TRBJ2-4	TRBV5-1	CASSLGLAGTKNIQYF	TGCGCCAGCAGCTTGGGACTAGCGGGGACCAAAAACATTCAGTACTTC
.	.	TRBJ1-3	TRBV10-3	CATTTGRSGNTIYF	TGTGCCACAACGACAGGCCGCTCTGGAAACACCATATATTTT
.	.	TRBJ1-2	TRBV12-5	CASGLVTVGYTF	TGTGCTAGTGGTTTGGTGACAGTCGGCTACACCTTC
.	.	TRBJ2-7	TRBV7-2	CATEGERVYEQYF	TGTGCCACCGAGGGTGAGCGTGTCTACGAGCAGTACTTC
.	.	TRBJ2-5	TRBV3-1/TRBV3-2	CASSQDPGVQETQYF	TGTGCCAGCAGCCAAGATCCAGGGGTCCAAGAGACCCAGTACTTC
.	.	TRBJ2-7	TRBV7-2	CASSNRASYEQYF	TGTGCCAGCAGCAACAGGGCTTCCTACGAGCAGTACTTC
.	once	TRBJ1-2	TRBV29-1	CSVLGYGYTF	TGCAGCGTTTTGGGCTATGGCTACACCTTC
TRBD1	.	TRBJ1-1	TRBV29-1	CSTQQGAVTEAFF	TGCAGCACCCAACAGGGGGCCGTTACTGAAGCTTTCTTT
.	.	TRBJ2-3	TRBV29-1	CSVGITDTQYF	TGCAGCGTTGGTATCACAGATACGCAGTATTTT
.	.	TRBJ2-2	TRBV5-1	CASSLAVGFAGELFF	TGCGCCAGCAGCTTGGCCGTTGGTTTTGCCGGGGAGCTGTTTTTT
.	.	TRBJ1-1	TRBV2	CASSLQGANTEAFF	TGTGCCAGCAGTTTACAGGGAGCGAACACTGAAGCTTTCTTT
TRBD1	.	TRBJ2-1	TRBV29-1	CSVTGTANNEQFF	TGCAGCGTCACCGGGACAGCGAACAATGAGCAGTTCTTC
.	.	TRBJ2-3	TRBV2	CASSDKATGTDTQYF	TGTGCCAGCAGCGACAAGGCAACCGGCACAGATACGCAGTATTTT